Listed below are T cell receptor beta chains from one sample, sequenced in a study of blood T cell repertoires in COVID-19. Sequencing was performed with immunoSEQ multiplex PCR; in TCRdb, only in-frame clones are kept and a portion is missing. Seen here are 450,000 to 500,000 clones, about 88% observed once, and the top ten hold approximately 8.3%. The sample taken for sequencing was PBMCs or T cells enriched from blood (not recorded which). These receptors were taken from a woman aged 60-75 years who had recovered from COVID-19. Each CDR3 is given with its conserved first and last residue. Each record gives: V gene, D gene, clone size, J gene, CDR3 DNA, CDR3 protein. D genes are given only for firm matches. Expanded clones are given a class, and other clones once, few, many or no size at all.

V: TRBV11-2
D: NA
size: NA
J: TRBJ2-2
DNA: TGTGCCAGCAGCTTATATACACCCGGGGAGCTGTTTTTT
CDR3: CASSLYTPGELFF

V: TRBV5-8
D: NA
size: few
J: TRBJ1-2
DNA: TGTGCCAGCAGCTTGAAGCAGGGAAACTATGGCTACACCTTC
CDR3: CASSLKQGNYGYTF

V: TRBV27
D: NA
size: NA
J: TRBJ1-1
DNA: TGTGCCAGCAGTCCCTATGGCAGGGGGAACACTGAAGCTTTCTTT
CDR3: CASSPYGRGNTEAFF

V: TRBV11-2
D: NA
size: NA
J: TRBJ2-2
DNA: TGTGCCAGCAGCTCGACTAGAAACACCGGGGAGCTGTTTTTT
CDR3: CASSSTRNTGELFF

V: TRBV10-3
D: NA
size: NA
J: TRBJ1-1
DNA: TGTGCCGCCCAACAGAACATGAACACTGAAGCTTTCTTT
CDR3: CAAQQNMNTEAFF

V: TRBV19
D: NA
size: NA
J: TRBJ1-2
DNA: TGTGCCAGTAGTATAGTTTTTGGAGGGTACTATGGCTACACCTTC
CDR3: CASSIVFGGYYGYTF

V: TRBV5-8
D: NA
size: NA
J: TRBJ1-6
DNA: TGTGCCAGCACCACGGAGGGTTCACCCCTCCACTTT
CDR3: CASTTEGSPLHF

V: TRBV5-1
D: TRBD1
size: once
J: TRBJ1-2
DNA: TGCGCCAGCAGCTTGGGGACAGGTATTTACACCTTC
CDR3: CASSLGTGIYTF

V: TRBV2
D: TRBD1
size: NA
J: TRBJ2-5
DNA: TGTGCCAGCGACAGGGAAGAGACCCAGTACTTC
CDR3: CASDREETQYF

V: TRBV30
D: NA
size: NA
J: TRBJ1-5
DNA: TGTGCCTGGGCGACAGGTGACAATCAGCCCCAGCATTTT
CDR3: CAWATGDNQPQHF

V: TRBV11-2
D: TRBD1
size: NA
J: TRBJ1-1
DNA: TGTGCCAGCAGCTTAGATAAACAGGGGTACACTGAAGCTTTCTTT
CDR3: CASSLDKQGYTEAFF

V: TRBV12-5
D: TRBD1
size: once
J: TRBJ1-5
DNA: TGTGCTAGTGGCTTGGGACAGGGGGCCGGGGAGCCCCAGCATTTT
CDR3: CASGLGQGAGEPQHF

V: TRBV11-3
D: TRBD1
size: NA
J: TRBJ1-4
DNA: TGTGCCAGCAGCTTAATGGGACAGGGAGGGGAAAAACTGTTTTTT
CDR3: CASSLMGQGGEKLFF

V: TRBV2
D: TRBD1
size: once
J: TRBJ2-5
DNA: TGTGCCAGGGGGACAGTAGGCCAAGAGACCCAGTACTTC
CDR3: CARGTVGQETQYF

V: TRBV9
D: TRBD1
size: NA
J: TRBJ1-2
DNA: TGTGCCAGCAGCGCCGGGACAGGGGACTATGGCTACACCTTC
CDR3: CASSAGTGDYGYTF

V: TRBV19
D: TRBD2
size: NA
J: TRBJ2-1
DNA: TGTGCCAGTAGCCCCGCCGGGACTAGCGGGGTCTATGAGCAGTTCTTC
CDR3: CASSPAGTSGVYEQFF

V: TRBV6-4
D: TRBD1
size: NA
J: TRBJ1-2
DNA: TGTGCCAGCAGTGATGGGACAGGGGCAACCTATGGCTACACCTTC
CDR3: CASSDGTGATYGYTF

V: TRBV2
D: NA
size: NA
J: TRBJ1-3
DNA: TGTGCCAGCAGTGTGATGCAGTTTGGAAACACCATATATTTT
CDR3: CASSVMQFGNTIYF

V: TRBV25-1
D: TRBD1
size: once
J: TRBJ2-1
DNA: TGTGCCAGCAGTGAAGGGGACAGGGGGATTGGGGAGCAGTTCTTC
CDR3: CASSEGDRGIGEQFF

V: TRBV29-1
D: TRBD1
size: NA
J: TRBJ2-3
DNA: TGCAGCGTTAAACAGGGGGCAGATACGCAGTATTTT
CDR3: CSVKQGADTQYF

V: TRBV7-8
D: TRBD1
size: NA
J: TRBJ2-4
DNA: TGTGCCAGCAGCGCGGGGACAGGGGGCTGGAACATTCAGTACTTC
CDR3: CASSAGTGGWNIQYF

V: TRBV6-4
D: NA
size: NA
J: TRBJ1-4
DNA: TGTGCCAGCAGTGACAGAAGTATCCCTCCAGCTAATGAAAAACTGTTTTTT
CDR3: CASSDRSIPPANEKLFF

V: TRBV6-5
D: NA
size: NA
J: TRBJ1-1
DNA: TGTGCCAGCAACACCTTTCGGGGTGGAGCTTTCTTT
CDR3: CASNTFRGGAFF

V: TRBV5-1
D: NA
size: once
J: TRBJ1-3
DNA: TGCGCCAGCAGCTTCGGGGGGGCGCCCTCTGGAAACACCATATATTTT
CDR3: CASSFGGAPSGNTIYF

V: TRBV24-1
D: TRBD1
size: NA
J: TRBJ2-7
DNA: TGTGCCTCTCTTGCCCTGGGACAGGGACCCTACGAGCAGTACTTC
CDR3: CASLALGQGPYEQYF

V: TRBV19
D: TRBD1
size: NA
J: TRBJ2-2
DNA: TGTGCCAGTAGTATTCAAATCGGGACAGGCCCCGGGGAGCTGTTTTTT
CDR3: CASSIQIGTGPGELFF

V: TRBV6-5
D: NA
size: NA
J: TRBJ1-6
DNA: TGTGCCAGCAGAGTAAACCGAAGCAATAATTCACCCCTCCACTTT
CDR3: CASRVNRSNNSPLHF

V: TRBV4-2
D: TRBD1
size: NA
J: TRBJ1-6
DNA: TGTGCCAGCAGCCTAGGACAGGGCCCTAATTCACCCCTCCACTTT
CDR3: CASSLGQGPNSPLHF

V: TRBV2
D: NA
size: NA
J: TRBJ1-3
DNA: TGTGCCAGCAGCCTAAAGGGGTTGAGCTCTGGAAACACCATATATTTT
CDR3: CASSLKGLSSGNTIYF

V: TRBV13
D: NA
size: NA
J: TRBJ2-1
DNA: TGTGCCAGCAGCATCCGGGGGAATGAGCAGTTCTTC
CDR3: CASSIRGNEQFF

V: TRBV13
D: NA
size: NA
J: TRBJ2-1
DNA: TGTGCCAGCAGCTTAATCAGGGGGGAAACGTACAATGAGCAGTTCTTC
CDR3: CASSLIRGETYNEQFF

V: TRBV6-4
D: NA
size: NA
J: TRBJ1-3
DNA: TGTGCCAGCAGTCCGGACATCGCTGGAAACACCATATATTTT
CDR3: CASSPDIAGNTIYF

V: TRBV6-1
D: NA
size: NA
J: TRBJ1-3
DNA: TGTGCCAGCAGTGTTCTGTCCTCCTTCTCTGGAAACACCATATATTTT
CDR3: CASSVLSSFSGNTIYF

V: TRBV5-1
D: TRBD1
size: NA
J: TRBJ1-5
DNA: TGCGCCAGCAGCCCGGGACAGGGTGGCAATCAGCCCCAGCATTTT
CDR3: CASSPGQGGNQPQHF

V: TRBV15
D: NA
size: NA
J: TRBJ1-6
DNA: TGTGCCACCAGCCTGGGTCAGGACTATTCACCCCTCCACTTT
CDR3: CATSLGQDYSPLHF

V: TRBV15
D: TRBD1
size: NA
J: TRBJ1-5
DNA: TGTGCCACCAGCGACGCCTCCGGGACAGGTGAGCCCCAGCATTTT
CDR3: CATSDASGTGEPQHF

V: TRBV5-1
D: TRBD1
size: NA
J: TRBJ1-4
DNA: TGCGCCAGCAGCCGGGACAGGGGGGAGGAAAAACTGTTTTTT
CDR3: CASSRDRGEEKLFF

V: TRBV24-1
D: TRBD1
size: NA
J: TRBJ2-3
DNA: TGTGCCACCAGTGCCCCCGACAGGGAAGGAGAATATTTT
CDR3: CATSAPDREGEYF

V: TRBV19
D: TRBD2
size: NA
J: TRBJ2-1
DNA: TGTGCCACGGGAACTAGCGGGGGGAGGCTTGGTGAGCAGTTCTTC
CDR3: CATGTSGGRLGEQFF

V: TRBV9
D: NA
size: NA
J: TRBJ1-2
DNA: TGTGCCAGCAGCGTAGGGGGCGTAAACTATGGCTACACCTTC
CDR3: CASSVGGVNYGYTF

V: TRBV4-1
D: NA
size: NA
J: TRBJ1-6
DNA: TGCGCCAGCAGCCAAGGGAAGGGGGGGACGAATTCACCCCTCCACTTT
CDR3: CASSQGKGGTNSPLHF

V: TRBV4-1
D: NA
size: NA
J: TRBJ2-3
DNA: TGCGCCAGCAGCCAAGATCGGGTTAGGTATACGCAGTATTTT
CDR3: CASSQDRVRYTQYF

V: TRBV24-1
D: TRBD2
size: NA
J: TRBJ2-2
DNA: TGTGCCACCAGTGACCTAGGACTAGCGGACAACACCGGGGAGCTGTTTTTT
CDR3: CATSDLGLADNTGELFF

V: TRBV18
D: TRBD2
size: NA
J: TRBJ2-2
DNA: TGTGCCAGCTCTCGGGTAGCGGGGACCGGGAACACCGGGGAGCTGTTTTTT
CDR3: CASSRVAGTGNTGELFF

V: TRBV2
D: TRBD1
size: NA
J: TRBJ1-5
DNA: TGTGCCAGCAGTGTACAGGGGGCCGACTATCAGCCCCAGCATTTT
CDR3: CASSVQGADYQPQHF

V: TRBV7-7
D: NA
size: NA
J: TRBJ2-5
DNA: TGTGCCAGCAGCTTAGGGACAGCAGAGACCCAGTACTTC
CDR3: CASSLGTAETQYF

V: TRBV6-5
D: NA
size: NA
J: TRBJ1-1
DNA: TGTGCCAGCAGTTACTACGGTGAAGCTTTCTTT
CDR3: CASSYYGEAFF

V: TRBV24-1
D: TRBD1
size: NA
J: TRBJ2-1
DNA: TGTGCCACCAGTGATCTTGAGGACAGGAACAATGAGCAGTTCTTC
CDR3: CATSDLEDRNNEQFF

V: TRBV6-6
D: TRBD1
size: NA
J: TRBJ1-5
DNA: TGTGCCAGCAGTCCGCGGTCGACAGGGTTCCAGCCCCAGCATTTT
CDR3: CASSPRSTGFQPQHF

V: TRBV5-1
D: TRBD1
size: NA
J: TRBJ2-3
DNA: TGCGCCAGCAGCCCCGGACAGGGAGGAGATACGCAGTATTTT
CDR3: CASSPGQGGDTQYF

V: TRBV10-1
D: NA
size: few
J: TRBJ2-2
DNA: TGCGCCAGCAGTTACTCGAACACCGGGGAGCTGTTTTTT
CDR3: CASSYSNTGELFF

V: TRBV19
D: NA
size: once
J: TRBJ1-5
DNA: TGTGCCAGTAGTGCGATTTCGACAGCCTATAGCAATCAGCCCCAGCATTTT
CDR3: CASSAISTAYSNQPQHF

V: TRBV5-1
D: TRBD1
size: NA
J: TRBJ2-2
DNA: TGCGCCAGCAGCCCCGGGACAGGGGGGAACGGGGAGCTGTTTTTT
CDR3: CASSPGTGGNGELFF

V: TRBV10-3
D: NA
size: few
J: TRBJ1-5
DNA: TGTGCCATCAGACCCGGCTCGGGGGAGGGTCAGCCCCAGCATTTT
CDR3: CAIRPGSGEGQPQHF

V: TRBV5-1
D: TRBD2
size: NA
J: TRBJ2-1
DNA: TGCGCCAGCAGCCCCCAGGGACTAGCGGGGGGAGGTGAGCAGTTCTTC
CDR3: CASSPQGLAGGGEQFF

V: TRBV5-6
D: TRBD1
size: NA
J: TRBJ1-2
DNA: TGTGCCAGCAGCTCGCCTCCAGGGGGCGTTTATGGCTACACCTTC
CDR3: CASSSPPGGVYGYTF

V: TRBV13
D: TRBD2
size: NA
J: TRBJ2-2
DNA: TGTGCCAGCTTGGCTAGCGGGGGCCAGAACACCGGGGAGCTGTTTTTT
CDR3: CASLASGGQNTGELFF